This T cell receptor beta chain stems from a study of shared clonotypes between healthy human individuals. Trimming stripped 3 bases from V and 4 bases from J, with 16 bases between. This CDR3 is built from 15 residues. Germline CDR1 is WSHSY and CDR2 is SAAADI. Naive-designated CD8 cells lacked CD45RO, were positively enriched for CCR7, and omitted terminally differentiated effector memory CD45RA+ cells. Here immunoSEQ multiplex PCR was the method, and the copy in TCRdb shows in-frame clones only, minus some. The sample carries under 1 million clones, about 96% recorded once. The sequenced sample was naive CD8+ T cells sorted from blood. The rearrangement links TRBV10-2 to TRBJ2-7; perhaps TRBD1 as D (6 bases). This TCR came from a man aged 30 to 45 in good health. The CDR3 bases are TGCGCCAGCAGTGACCGGCAGGGGAATTCGTACGAGCAGTACTTC. Protein sequence: CASSDRQGNSYEQYF.